The T cell receptor beta chain under discussion was sequenced for a study of lymphopenia after photon versus proton radiotherapy. General study points: Post-nadir diversity loss with photons came from oligoclonal expansion, particularly CD8+ Temra cells. Post-nadir TCR diversity decline inversely tracked overall survival among those who died. Only patients who died were analyzed for survival; proton advantage is unproven. Under photons, naive T cells and diversity fell while effector/memory populations rose.

The length of the CDR3 is 16 residues. CDR1 and CDR2 from the germline V gene are SGHTA and FQGNSA. V lost 0 bases and J lost 12, with 22 bases in between. This clone was observed a handful of times. Its antigen is as yet unknown. Only in-frame clones appear in the TCRdb table, and some are missing; sequencing was by immunoSEQ multiplex PCR. This table holds 55,000 to 70,000 clones, about nine tenths found once. The receptor's source is an elderly man with esophageal cancer. The J gene is TRBJ2-3, the V gene TRBV7-2, with D unclear. The starting material was peripheral blood, obtained from a patient treated with proton-based radiotherapy. CDR3 amino acids: CASSLASGDGTRRQYF. DNA of the CDR3: TGTGCCAGCAGCTTAGCTTCTGGTGACGGAACCCGCCGACAGTATTTT.